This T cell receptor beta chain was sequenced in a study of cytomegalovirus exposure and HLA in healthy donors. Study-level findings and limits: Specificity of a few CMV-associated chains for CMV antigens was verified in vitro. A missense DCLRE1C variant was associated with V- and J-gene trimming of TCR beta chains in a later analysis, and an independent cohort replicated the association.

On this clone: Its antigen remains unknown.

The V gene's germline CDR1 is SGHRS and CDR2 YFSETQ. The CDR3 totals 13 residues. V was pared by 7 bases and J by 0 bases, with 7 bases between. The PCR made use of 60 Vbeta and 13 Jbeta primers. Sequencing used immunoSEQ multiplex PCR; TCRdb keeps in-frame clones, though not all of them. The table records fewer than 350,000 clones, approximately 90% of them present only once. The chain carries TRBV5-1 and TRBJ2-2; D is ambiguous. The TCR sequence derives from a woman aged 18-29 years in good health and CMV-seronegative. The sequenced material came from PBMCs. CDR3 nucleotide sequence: TGCGCCAGCTTCCCTGCGAACACCGGGGAGCTGTTTTTT. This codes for CASFPANTGELFF.